The 24 T cell receptor beta chains given below trace back to one sample, sequenced in a study of shared clonotypes between healthy human individuals. Generated by immunoSEQ multiplex PCR, the TCRdb table keeps only in-frame clones and is missing some. Of about 1 million clones listed, around 78% were seen once; the top ten hold under 0.6%. Sequenced input: memory CD4+ T cells from PBMCs. The subset was: CD45RA-negative fraction. The receptors originated from a man between 18 and 35 years old in good health. Some clones in this sample may be carry-over from other donors' samples.

This clone was counted between two and nine times. The chain carries TRBV18 and TRBJ2-5; 10 nucleotides align to TRBD2. V lost 1 base to trimming and J lost 1 base; unmatched junction nucleotides: 6. The V gene's germline CDR1 is KGHSH and CDR2 LQKENI. This CDR3 spans 17 amino acids. The CDR3 loop is CASSPLRLAGVQETQYF. CDR3 in DNA: TGTGCCAGCTCACCACTAAGGCTAGCGGGGGTCCAAGAGACCCAGTACTTC.

The chain uses TRBV5-1 and TRBJ2-5, with TRBD1 identical over 10 bases. Germline V gives CDR1 SGHRS, CDR2 YFSETQ. The CDR3 spans 16 residues. The ends lost 4 bases at V and 5 bases at J; junction bases unmatched: 11. CDR3 protein: CASSLGTGAILETQYF. The CDR3 nucleotides read TGCGCCAGCAGCCTCGGGACAGGGGCAATTTTGGAGACCCAGTACTTC.

Points on this clone: The same CDR3 arises from other DNA sequences in this sample as well. The chain combines TRBV7-2 with TRBJ2-7; D is ambiguous. The CDR3 contains 12 residues. V gave up 5 bases and J gave up 4 bases, with 9 bases separating them. CDR1 is SGHTA and CDR2 is FQGNSA in the germline V gene. The CDR3 DNA follows: TGTGCCAGCAGCCCCAACTCTTACGAGCAGTACTTC. Translating it yields CASSPNSYEQYF.

The CDR3, as DNA: TGTGCCAGCTCACCGGGACTCCCCCCGGAGACCCAGTACTTC. This encodes CASSPGLPPETQYF. The V gene is TRBV18, the J gene TRBJ2-5, with D perhaps matching TRBD2 (6 bases). Trimming removed 3 bases from V and 5 bases from J, with 13 bases in between. Germline CDR1 reads KGHSH; CDR2 reads LQKENI. CDR3 length: 14 residues.

This sequence joins TRBV28 and TRBJ2-7; 7 bases agree with TRBD2. After removal of 3 bases from V and 3 bases from J, the junction contained 2 bases not matched to a gene. Germline V gene lookup returns CDR1 MDHEN and CDR2 SYDVKM. This CDR3 has 13 residues. Here the CDR3 DNA reads TGTGCCAGCAGTTTGCCTAGCGGCTACGAGCAGTACTTC. It specifies CASSLPSGYEQYF.

This rearrangement joins TRBV28 to TRBJ2-7, with TRBD2 identical over 11 bases. CDR3 length equals 17 residues. The germline V gene encodes CDR1 MDHEN and CDR2 SYDVKM. Losses at the gene ends were 3 bases for V and 3 bases for J; bases not matched to a gene: 10. The CDR3 loop is CASSFLPPGLADYEQYF. The CDR3 DNA is TGTGCCAGCAGTTTTTTGCCCCCGGGACTAGCGGACTACGAGCAGTACTTC.

V usage is TRBV4-1 and J usage is TRBJ2-3; no firm D call. CDR1 and CDR2 from the germline V gene are MGHRA and YSYEKL. Trimming removed 4 bases from V and 1 base from J, with 6 bases in between. This CDR3 spans 13 amino acids. CDR3 bases: TGCGCCAGCAGCCCGGGTGGCACAGATACGCAGTATTTT. Amino acids: CASSPGGTDTQYF.

V is TRBV5-1 and J is TRBJ2-1; 8 nucleotides agree with TRBD2. Trimming took 7 bases from V and 1 from J; bases not matched to a gene: 4. Per the germline V gene, CDR1 is SGHRS and CDR2 is YFSETQ. The CDR3 sequence is 14 residues long. The CDR3 here is CASFSGTSYNEQFF. For the CDR3, the DNA is TGCGCCAGCTTTAGCGGGACGTCCTACAATGAGCAGTTCTTC.

The chain recombines TRBV6-6 with TRBJ1-5; 11 nucleotides agree with TRBD1. Germline V gives CDR1 MNHNY, CDR2 SVGAGI (reference sequence). V trimming: 5 bases; J trimming: 5 bases; junction bases outside the gene matches: 8. The length of the CDR3 is 16 residues. CDR3 protein: CASSPPGTGGYQPQHF. For the CDR3, the DNA is TGTGCCAGCAGTCCCCCCGGGACAGGGGGGTATCAGCCCCAGCATTTT.

This chain joins TRBV7-8 and TRBJ2-3, with D unresolved. With 7 bases removed from V and 2 bases from J, the gap between germline ends came to 16 bases. The CDR3 is 15 amino acids. The germline CDR1 and CDR2 sequences are SGHVS and FQNEAQ. The CDR3 protein is CASTLLIRATDTQYF. The CDR3, as DNA: TGTGCCAGCACCCTTCTCATCCGCGCCACAGATACGCAGTATTTT.

This clone occurred once. The J gene is TRBJ2-3, the V gene TRBV27; 10 nucleotides match TRBD1. CDR1 and CDR2 from the germline V gene are MNHEY and SMNVEV (reference sequence). This CDR3 comprises 17 residues. J was trimmed by 2 bases and V by 2 bases; bases with no gene match: 7. The CDR3 region is CASSLGVGQGHTDTQYF. In DNA, the CDR3 is TGTGCCAGCAGTTTAGGGGTGGGACAGGGGCACACAGATACGCAGTATTTT.

CDR3 bases: TGTGCCTGGAGTGTACTGAACGGGGTCCAGCATTTT. It codes for CAWSVLNGVQHF. The V gene is TRBV30, the J gene TRBJ1-5; D ambiguous. CDR1 GTSNPN and CDR2 SVGIG come from the germline V gene (reference sequence). The length of the CDR3 is 12 residues. V was pared by 0 bases and J by 12 bases, with 12 bases between. The full variable domain, in which reference TRBV30 and TRBJ1-5 provide the parts outside the CDR3, is SQTIHQWPATLVQPVGSPLSLECTVEGTSNPNLYWYRQAAGRGLQLLFYSVGIGQISSEVPQNLSASRPQDRQFILSSKKLLLSDSGFYLCAWSVLNGVQHFGDGTRLSIL.

The V call is TRBV27, the J call TRBJ2-1; 8 bases are a match to TRBD2. V lost 3 bases, J lost 2 bases, and 3 bases stayed unmatched. Germline V gives CDR1 MNHEY, CDR2 SMNVEV (reference sequence). This CDR3 has 15 residues. Written as DNA, the CDR3 is TGTGCCAGCAGTTTTTTGCGGGGGGCCTACAATGAGCAGTTCTTC. It encodes CASSFLRGAYNEQFF.

This clone occurred many times. The V gene is TRBV28, the J gene TRBJ2-5; 14 nucleotides match TRBD2. The V segment lost 5 bases and the J segment 2 bases; nucleotides outside the gene matches: 7. The germline V gene has CDR1 MDHEN and CDR2 SYDVKM. The CDR3 spans 17 residues. CDR3 residues: CASSTGTSGSRQETQYF. The CDR3 DNA sequence: TGTGCCAGCAGTACCGGGACTAGCGGGAGCCGTCAAGAGACCCAGTACTTC.

The CDR3 protein is CASSPGTGEETQYF. DNA of the CDR3: TGTGCCAGCAGCCCCGGGACAGGAGAAGAGACCCAGTACTTC. The V gene is TRBV11-1, the J gene TRBJ2-5; 8 bases fit TRBD1. CDR1 and CDR2 from the germline V gene are SGHAT and FQDESV (reference sequence). V trimming: 5 bases; J trimming: 3 bases; junction bases outside the gene matches: 5. The CDR3 is made up of 14 amino acids.

In regard to this clone: Additional DNA sequences in this sample encode the identical CDR3. The chain joins TRBV7-2 to TRBJ2-5; D remains unclear. This CDR3 is built from 12 residues. Per germline, CDR1 SGHTA and CDR2 FQGNSA. Between the trimmed V and J ends, which lost 1 base and 4 bases, there was a span of 4 bases. In nucleotides, the CDR3 is TGTGCCAGCAGCTTAGTCAGAGAGACCCAGTACTTC. Protein: CASSLVRETQYF. Looking up the rest from reference TRBV7-2 and TRBJ2-5 gives the full variable domain: GAGVSQSPSNKVTEKGKDVELRCDPISGHTALYWYRQSLGQGLEFLIYFQGNSAPDKSGLPSDRFSAERTGGSVSTLTIQRTQQEDSAVYLCASSLVRETQYFGPGTRLLVL.

V and J are TRBV10-3 and TRBJ2-3; D may match TRBD1 or TRBD2 (5 bases each). The CDR3 contains 14 residues. V dropped 2 bases and J dropped 9 bases, with 15 bases sitting between them. CDR1 is ENHRY and CDR2 is SYGVKD in the germline V gene. CDR3 in DNA: TGTGCCATCAGTGAGCCCCGGGCCGGGGCAACGCAGTATTTT. It specifies CAISEPRAGATQYF.

V usage is TRBV6-5 and J usage is TRBJ2-1; 12 bases map to TRBD2. Germline V gives CDR1 MNHEY, CDR2 SVGAGI. The CDR3 is 16 residues long. With V trimmed by 0 bases and J by 5 bases, 2 bases remained unmatched. In nucleotides, the CDR3 is TGTGCCAGCAGTTACTCCTGGACTAGCGGGAACAATGAGCAGTTCTTC. Protein: CASSYSWTSGNNEQFF.

V gene TRBV6-6 combines with J gene TRBJ2-7; no reliable D call. This CDR3 is 12 amino acids long. Germline V gene lookup returns CDR1 MNHNY and CDR2 SVGAGI (reference sequence). The V and J ends lost 6 bases and 3 bases respectively, with 9 bases between them. CDR3 nucleotide sequence: TGTGCCAGCAGGGGTGAATACTACGAGCAGTACTTC. Residues: CASRGEYYEQYF.

In DNA form, the CDR3 reads TGTGCCAGCAGTAAAACACCTCTAAACACAGATACGCAGTATTTT. As protein: CASSKTPLNTDTQYF. The V and J genes are TRBV9 and TRBJ2-3; D gene ambiguous. The CDR3 loop spans 15 amino acids. V was trimmed by 5 bases and J by 2 bases, leaving 15 bases between them. Germline V gene data show CDR1 as SGDLS and CDR2 as YYNGEE.

The chain is built from TRBV11-2 and TRBJ2-7; 8 nucleotides agree with TRBD1. The germline V gene encodes CDR1 SGHAT and CDR2 FQNNGV. The junction had 15 bases not matched to a gene; V was cut back by 5 bases and J by 6 bases. The CDR3 covers 16 residues. The CDR3 sequence: CASSRGQGLGTVEQYF. As DNA, the CDR3 is TGTGCCAGCAGCCGTGGACAGGGCCTGGGAACGGTCGAGCAGTACTTC.

There are a few counts of this clone. V gene TRBV7-3 combines with J gene TRBJ2-1, with D perhaps TRBD2 (6 bases). Germline V gives CDR1 SGHTA, CDR2 FQGTGA. V shed 6 bases and J shed 11 bases, with 17 bases lying between them. The length of the CDR3 is 13 residues. The CDR3 DNA is TGTGCCAGCAGTTTACCCCCTAGCGAGAAGCAGTTCTTC. Translated: CASSLPPSEKQFF.

The chain carries TRBV18 and TRBJ2-3; TRBD1 matches at 10 bases. V shed 4 bases and J 6 bases; nucleotides not matched to a gene: 7. The CDR3 sequence is 15 residues long. Looked up from germline, CDR1 is KGHSH and CDR2 is LQKENI. The CDR3 is CASSRETGGVDTQYF. DNA for the CDR3: TGTGCCAGCTCACGAGAGACAGGGGGCGTTGATACGCAGTATTTT.

About this clone itself: Different DNA sequences within this sample yield the same CDR3. CDR3 loop: CASSPGQTSGNTIYF. Here the CDR3 DNA reads TGCGCCAGCAGCCCGGGACAGACCTCTGGAAACACCATATATTTT. V and J are TRBV5-1 and TRBJ1-3, with TRBD1 matching 7 bases. This CDR3 has 15 residues. Germline V gives CDR1 SGHRS, CDR2 YFSETQ. The V segment lost 4 bases and the J segment 0 bases; nucleotides outside the gene matches: 4.